These T cell receptor beta chains were read from a single sample in a study of blood T cell repertoires in COVID-19. The repertoire was sequenced with immunoSEQ multiplex PCR; TCRdb's copy has only in-frame clones and lacks some. This sample yields about 97,000 clones, of which 80% to 95% are seen a single time; 1.9% belongs to the top ten. Source material: peripheral blood. Every receptor here comes from a woman aged 45 to 65 with COVID-19, enrolled during active disease. The CDR3 runs from the conserved cysteine through the conserved F or W. A D gene is named only where the DNA matches it firmly. Clone size is stated in some rows and not others, as once, few, many or a class when expanded.

v_gene	abundance	d_gene	j_gene	CDR3nt	CDR3aa
TRBV5-1	-	TRBD1	TRBJ2-2	TGCGCCAGCAGCCCATGTACCGGGACAGGGTGCACCGGGGAGCTGTTTTTT	CASSPCTGTGCTGELFF
TRBV5-1	-	TRBD1	TRBJ2-5	TGCGCCAGCAGCGGGGGGACAGGGGGCTCAGAGACCCAGTACTTC	CASSGGTGGSETQYF
TRBV27	-	-	TRBJ1-1	TGTGCCAGCAGACGAGGGTTACGAGCTTTCTTT	CASRRGLRAFF
TRBV5-1	-	TRBD1	TRBJ1-2	TGCGCCAGCAGCCGGGACAGGGGGGTCTATGGCTACACCTTC	CASSRDRGVYGYTF
TRBV5-1	-	TRBD1	TRBJ1-1	TGCGCCAGCAACGGACAGGGAATGAACACTGAAGCTTTCTTT	CASNGQGMNTEAFF
TRBV12-1	-	-	TRBJ2-1	TGTGCCAGCAGCTACAGTTCCCCGGGACAGGACTACAATGAGCAGTTCTTC	CASSYSSPGQDYNEQFF
TRBV9	-	-	TRBJ2-1	TGTGCCAGCAGCGTATCAGGGAATTTGAATGAGCAGTTCTTC	CASSVSGNLNEQFF
TRBV12-3/TRBV12-4	once	TRBD2	TRBJ2-1	TGTGCCAGCAGTCAGGGCGGGAGTGAGCAGTTCTTC	CASSQGGSEQFF
TRBV30	-	-	TRBJ1-2	TGTGCCTGGAGGGACAGCTCTAACTATGGCTACACCTTC	CAWRDSSNYGYTF
TRBV12-5	-	-	TRBJ1-2	TGTGCTAGTGGTTTGTCGGGAAACTATGGCTACACCTTC	CASGLSGNYGYTF
TRBV15	-	-	TRBJ2-2	TGTGCCACCAAATATTCCGGGGTACCCGGGGAGCTGTTTTTT	CATKYSGVPGELFF
TRBV30	-	TRBD1	TRBJ1-2	TGTGCCTGGAGTGTACCCGAACAGGGGGCTGGCTACACCTTC	CAWSVPEQGAGYTF
TRBV19	-	TRBD1	TRBJ1-2	TGTGCCAGTAGCCGCGGACAGGGTAGCTATGGCTACACCTTC	CASSRGQGSYGYTF
TRBV19	-	-	TRBJ1-5	TGTGCCAGTAGCGTGAAGGTGGACTTCAATCAGCCCCAGCATTTT	CASSVKVDFNQPQHF
TRBV19	-	-	TRBJ2-3	TGTGCCAGTACTGGCAGGGGCAGCACAGATACGCAGTATTTT	CASTGRGSTDTQYF
TRBV5-1	-	TRBD1	TRBJ2-5	TGCGCCAGCAGCTTGACAGGGGCTAACCCCCAAGAGACCCAGTACTTC	CASSLTGANPQETQYF
TRBV7-9	-	-	TRBJ1-1	TGTGCCGCGGAACGAGACAGAATTATGAACACTGAAGCTTTCTTT	CAAERDRIMNTEAFF
TRBV2	-	-	TRBJ1-4	TGTGCCAGCGAGGGGCAGGGGAGTAGCGGGCTGTTTTTT	CASEGQGSSGLFF
TRBV5-4	-	-	TRBJ2-5	TGTGCCAGCAGCTTCGGGACTCTACAAGAGACCCAGTACTTC	CASSFGTLQETQYF
TRBV18	-	-	TRBJ2-2	TGTGCCAGCTCACAACAACCGGGACATACTACCGGGGAGCTGTTTTTT	CASSQQPGHTTGELFF
TRBV28	-	TRBD1	TRBJ1-4	TGTGCCAGCGACCCCTCCGGACAGGGTGAAAAACTGTTTTTT	CASDPSGQGEKLFF